These 26 T cell receptor beta chains originate from one sample sequenced in a study of T cell responses to AZD1222 COVID-19 vaccine. Measured with immunoSEQ multiplex PCR; TCRdb has only the in-frame clones, and not every one. Here the sample spans over 85,000 clones, around 85% being singletons. The sample consisted of peripheral blood, taken on day 0 of AZD1222 vaccination. The receptor set was obtained from an adult in good health.

The V and J genes are TRBV18 and TRBJ2-5; D is unclear. Trimming shortened V by 5 bases and J by 0 bases, and 7 bases separated the two germline ends. The CDR3 is made up of 13 amino acids. Germline loops: CDR1 KGHSH, CDR2 LQKENI. The CDR3 bases are TGTGCCAGCTCAGCCCAGTACCAAGAGACCCAGTACTTC. This codes for CASSAQYQETQYF.

The chain couples TRBV5-8 to TRBJ1-5, with 8 bases that match TRBD1. The V gene's germline CDR1 is SGHTS and CDR2 YDEGEE. This CDR3 has 16 residues. Unmatched junction bases numbered 7, after V lost 4 bases and J lost 1 base. CDR3 in amino acids: CASSRGTGGSNQPQHF. Written as DNA, the CDR3 is TGTGCCAGCAGCCGGGGGACAGGAGGGAGCAATCAGCCCCAGCATTTT.

In DNA, the CDR3 is TGTGCCTGGAGTCAGACAGGGTGGCATGGCTACACCTTC. Its translation: CAWSQTGWHGYTF. This chain uses TRBV30 with TRBJ1-2; TRBD1 agrees at 7 bases. The CDR3 contains 13 residues. From germline, CDR1 is GTSNPN and CDR2 SVGIG (reference sequence). V shed 2 bases, J shed 6 bases, and the junction held 6 bases outside the gene matches.

This chain joins TRBV10-3 and TRBJ1-1; weak D call: TRBD1 (5 bases). The CDR3 runs to 16 residues. The germline CDR1 and CDR2 sequences are ENHRY and SYGVKD. The V end lost 6 bases, the J end lost 2 bases, and 19 bases lay between the germline ends. CDR3 bases: TGTGCCATCAGACAGGTGTCCGTCGTGGGAAACACTGAAGCTTTCTTT. Translated: CAIRQVSVVGNTEAFF.

V gene TRBV29-1 combines with J gene TRBJ1-2; D unresolved. The germline V gene encodes CDR1 SQVTM and CDR2 ANQGSEA. This CDR3 is 12 amino acids long. Trimming removed 7 bases from V and 0 bases from J, with 9 bases in between. The CDR3, as DNA: TGCAGCGCCGAAGATTCTAACTATGGCTACACCTTC. As protein: CSAEDSNYGYTF.

The rearrangement joins TRBV6-5 to TRBJ1-4; D not certain. Germline V gives CDR1 MNHEY, CDR2 SVGAGI. This CDR3 is 15 amino acids long. Trimming removed 7 bases at V and 4 bases at J, with 16 bases between. The CDR3 DNA is TGTGCCAGCAAAAGAGGGAGGCAAGTTAATGAAAAACTGTTTTTT. It encodes CASKRGRQVNEKLFF.

This chain uses TRBV5-1 with TRBJ1-1; maybe TRBD1 (5 bases). From germline, CDR1 is SGHRS and CDR2 YFSETQ. With 0 bases removed from V and 2 bases from J, the gap between germline ends came to 8 bases. The CDR3 loop spans 14 amino acids. Written as DNA, the CDR3 is TGCGCCAGCAGCTTGGGCGGGGGAAACACTGAAGCTTTCTTT. It is translated as CASSLGGGNTEAFF.

The chain couples TRBV28 to TRBJ2-7; D is possibly TRBD2 (6 bases). V was pared by 6 bases and J by 4 bases, with 13 bases between. The CDR3 runs 13 residues. Per the germline V gene, CDR1 is MDHEN and CDR2 is SYDVKM. DNA of the CDR3: TGTGCCAGCAGCATACCGGGAGAGTACGAGCAGTACTTC. Its protein is CASSIPGEYEQYF. Full variable domain (missing parts from reference TRBV28 and TRBJ2-7): DVKVTQSSRYLVKRTGEKVFLECVQDMDHENMFWYRQDPGLGLRLIYFSYDVKMKEKGDIPEGYSVSREKKERFSLILESASTNQTSMYLCASSIPGEYEQYFGPGTRLTVT.

The rearrangement joins TRBV7-9 to TRBJ2-3; perhaps D is TRBD1 or TRBD2 (5 bases each). The V and J ends lost 5 bases and 0 bases respectively, with 9 bases between them. The CDR3 runs to 14 residues. Germline V gene sequence: CDR1 SEHNR, CDR2 FQNEAQ (reference sequence). CDR3 DNA sequence: TGTGCCAGCAGCCTCCGGGACAGCACAGATACGCAGTATTTT. Encoded protein: CASSLRDSTDTQYF.

There are a few counts of this clone. The chain employs TRBV7-9 and TRBJ1-4, with 7 nucleotides matching TRBD1. The CDR3 covers 12 residues. CDR1 is SEHNR, CDR2 FQNEAQ, per germline (reference sequence). After removal of 4 bases from V and 8 bases from J, the junction contained 1 base not matched to a gene. The CDR3 spells CASSSQGEKLFF. The DNA for the CDR3 is TGTGCCAGCAGCTCACAGGGGGAAAAACTGTTTTTT.

With regard to this clone: Other DNA sequences in this sample translate to the same CDR3. This rearrangement joins TRBV7-2 to TRBJ2-5, with D possibly TRBD2 on 7 matching bases. Germline V gene sequence: CDR1 SGHTA, CDR2 FQGNSA. V lost 3 bases, J lost 5 bases, and 13 bases lay in between. The CDR3 has 14 amino acids. Written as DNA, the CDR3 is TGTGCCAGCAGCTTGGGGGGGCGCGGGGAGACCCAGTACTTC. Amino acid sequence: CASSLGGRGETQYF.

This clone was found once. The chain joins TRBV5-6 to TRBJ1-4; TRBD1 might be the D (5 bases). Trimming left V 10 bases short and J 7 bases short, with 17 bases between. Looked up from germline, CDR1 is SGHDT and CDR2 is YYEEEE. This CDR3 region has 13 residues. CDR3 in DNA: TGTGCCCGATACGGGACCGGAGGTGAAAAACTGTTTTTT. Its protein product is CARYGTGGEKLFF.

The CDR3 loop is CASTLYRGGTEAFF. The CDR3 DNA reads TGTGCCAGCACCCTCTACCGGGGAGGGACTGAAGCTTTCTTT. The V call is TRBV6-5, the J call TRBJ1-1; no clear D. Deletions cut 7 bases from V and 5 bases from J, with 17 bases between. Germline V lookup: CDR1 MNHEY, CDR2 SVGAGI. The CDR3 contains 14 residues.

In this sample, this clone turned up once. V and J are TRBV7-9 and TRBJ1-1; the D gene is possibly TRBD1 (5 bases). Trimming took 2 bases from V and 7 from J, leaving 14 bases between them. The CDR3 totals 14 residues. Germline assignment: CDR1 SEHNR and CDR2 FQNEAQ (reference sequence). CDR3 in DNA: TGTGCCAGCAGCTTACCCCTGAGGGGTTATGAAGCTTTCTTT. Translation gives CASSLPLRGYEAFF.

The chain uses TRBV7-9 and TRBJ1-1, with D hard to call. Germline assignment: CDR1 SEHNR and CDR2 FQNEAQ (reference sequence). V was trimmed by 1 base and J by 5 bases, leaving 8 bases between them. This CDR3 has 13 residues. The CDR3 DNA is TGTGCCAGCAGCTTAGATGGAAGGACTGAAGCTTTCTTT. This encodes CASSLDGRTEAFF.

The CDR3 sequence is CASSFIGSSNEQFF. CDR3 sequence (DNA): TGTGCCAGCAGTTTCATCGGGAGCAGCAATGAGCAGTTCTTC. The chain is built from TRBV6-2 or TRBV6-3 and TRBJ2-1, with D perhaps matching TRBD2 (6 bases). Deletions cut 4 bases from V and 6 bases from J, with 13 bases between. CDR1 MNHEY and CDR2 SVGEGT come from the germline V gene. This CDR3 is built from 14 residues.

This sequence joins TRBV6-5 and TRBJ2-7; TRBD1 aligns across 8 bases. CDR1 and CDR2 (germline): MNHEY, SVGAGI. The trim removed 2 bases at V and 12 bases at J, leaving 12 bases unmatched. This CDR3 spans 14 amino acids. The CDR3 here is CASSYPAGQGVTYF. CDR3 coding DNA: TGTGCCAGCAGTTACCCCGCCGGACAGGGCGTTACGTACTTC.

The rearrangement joins TRBV7-2 to TRBJ2-1; perhaps TRBD2 as D (7 bases). The CDR3 spans 15 residues. Germline V lookup: CDR1 SGHTA, CDR2 FQGNSA. Trimming left V 7 bases short and J 2 bases short, with 15 bases between. The CDR3 spells CASTKWEGAYNEQFF. CDR3 nucleotide sequence: TGTGCCAGCACCAAATGGGAGGGGGCCTACAATGAGCAGTTCTTC.

The chain uses TRBV7-2 and TRBJ1-5, with 7 positions matching TRBD1. CDR1 SGHTA and CDR2 FQGNSA come from the germline V gene. V was clipped by 3 bases and J by 6 bases; unmatched bases: 5. The CDR3 totals 14 residues. CDR3 coding DNA: TGTGCCAGCAGCTTGACGACAGGGTTTCAGCCCCAGCATTTT. Translation gives CASSLTTGFQPQHF.

The chain joins TRBV7-2 to TRBJ1-6; D gene uncertain. V was cut by 10 bases and J by 5 bases, with 27 bases left in between. The CDR3 contains 18 residues. From germline, CDR1 is SGHTA and CDR2 FQGNSA. Here the CDR3 reads CATPNLSSGRHHNSPLHF. DNA of the CDR3: TGTGCCACCCCCAACCTTTCCTCAGGACGGCACCATAATTCACCCCTCCACTTT. Drawing the rest from reference TRBV7-2 and TRBJ1-6, the complete variable domain is GAGVSQSPSNKVTEKGKDVELRCDPISGHTALYWYRQSLGQGLEFLIYFQGNSAPDKSGLPSDRFSAERTGGSVSTLTIQRTQQEDSAVYLCATPNLSSGRHHNSPLHFGNGTRLTVT.

The V call is TRBV4-1, the J call TRBJ2-2; TRBD2 matches at 9 bases. Germline V lookup: CDR1 MGHRA, CDR2 YSYEKL. The CDR3 runs 18 residues. After removal of 1 base from V and 7 bases from J, the junction contained 13 bases not matched to a gene. CDR3 region: CASSQGRSSGVVYGELFF. The CDR3 DNA reads as TGCGCCAGCAGCCAAGGTCGGTCTAGCGGGGTCGTTTACGGGGAGCTGTTTTTT.

CDR3 coding DNA: TGTGCCAGCAGCTTGGCCCAACAGGGGCCCTACGAGCAGTACTTC. Amino acids: CASSLAQQGPYEQYF. The chain uses TRBV5-5 and TRBJ2-7; 7 nucleotides agree with TRBD1. Germline values: CDR1 SGHKS, CDR2 YYEKEE (reference sequence). The CDR3 totals 15 residues. With 0 bases clipped from V and 2 bases from J, the junction kept 5 bases outside the gene matches.

The chain links TRBV13 to TRBJ2-7; tentatively, D is TRBD2 (5 bases). The CDR3 contains 15 residues. Germline V gene data show CDR1 as PRHDT and CDR2 as FYEKMQ (reference sequence). The V and J ends lost 2 bases and 0 bases respectively, with 11 bases between them. The DNA for the CDR3 is TGTGCCAGCAGCTTAAGGAGGAGCAGCTCCTACGAGCAGTACTTC. This gives the protein CASSLRRSSSYEQYF.

This chain links TRBV6-4 with TRBJ1-6; perhaps TRBD1 as D (5 bases). Per germline, CDR1 MRHNA and CDR2 SNTAGT. Trimming left V 6 bases short and J 12 bases short, with 18 bases between. The CDR3 is 14 amino acids. The CDR3 DNA reads as TGTGCCAGCAGCGCGCGGGGGACGGGAGGACCCCTCCACTTT. Protein sequence: CASSARGTGGPLHF.

This chain uses TRBV29-1 with TRBJ2-5, with D unresolved. Looked up from germline, CDR1 is SQVTM and CDR2 is ANQGSEA. The V end was cut by 6 bases, the J end by 3 bases, with 14 bases between. The CDR3 runs 13 residues. The CDR3 DNA reads as TGCAGCGTAAGAAGGCACGAAGAAGAGACCCAGTACTTC. This sequence encodes CSVRRHEEETQYF.

This chain joins TRBV6-5 and TRBJ2-3; possible D gene TRBD2, 5 bases. The CDR3 is 13 amino acids. V gave up 2 bases and J gave up 6 bases, with 9 bases separating them. Germline values: CDR1 MNHEY, CDR2 SVGAGI. The CDR3 loop reads CASSYQGGDTQYF. The CDR3 DNA is TGTGCCAGCAGTTACCAAGGAGGTGATACGCAGTATTTT.